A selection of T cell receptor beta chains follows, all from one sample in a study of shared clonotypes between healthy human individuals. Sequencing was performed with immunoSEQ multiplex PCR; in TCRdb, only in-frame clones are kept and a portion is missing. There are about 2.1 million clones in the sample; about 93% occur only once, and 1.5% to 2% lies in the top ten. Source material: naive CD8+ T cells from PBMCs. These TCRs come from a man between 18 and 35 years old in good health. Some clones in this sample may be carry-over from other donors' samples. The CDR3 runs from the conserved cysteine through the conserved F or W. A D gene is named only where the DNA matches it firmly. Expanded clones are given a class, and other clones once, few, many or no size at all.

TGCAGCGTTGTAGCCCCCCTCGGGCGGTCTAGCACAGATACGCAGTATTTT CSVVAPLGRSSTDTQYF NA TRBJ2-3 TRBV29-1 NA
TGTGCCAGCAGCACCGGTGGTTCCTACGAGCAGTACTTC CASSTGGSYEQYF NA TRBJ2-7 TRBV7-9 NA
TGTGCCATCAGTGAGGAGGACACGAACACCGGGGAGCTGTTTTTT CAISEEDTNTGELFF NA TRBJ2-2 TRBV10-3 NA
TGTGCCAGCAGCTTGGACCCGCCGACAGGGCGCAATGAAGCTTTCTTT CASSLDPPTGRNEAFF TRBD1 TRBJ1-1 TRBV5-4 NA
TGTGCCAGCAGTAGGGTCTACAATGAGCAGTTCTTC CASSRVYNEQFF NA TRBJ2-1 TRBV28 NA
TGCGCCAGCAGCCCTGGACTAGCGGGAGTTGGCACAGATACGCAGTACTTT CASSPGLAGVGTDTQYF TRBD2 TRBJ2-3 TRBV5-1 NA
TGCGCCAGCAGCCAAGCCCACAGGGACACCGGGGAGCTGTTTTTT CASSQAHRDTGELFF NA TRBJ2-2 TRBV4-3 NA
TGTGCCAGCAGCTTAGGTTACCAGGAACAGGGCAGCTCCTACAATGAGCAGTTCTTC CASSLGYQEQGSSYNEQFF NA TRBJ2-1 TRBV7-6 NA
TGTGCCAGCAGCATCACTAGCGGGAGGGTTATAGAGACCCAGTACTTC CASSITSGRVIETQYF TRBD2 TRBJ2-5 TRBV7-9 NA
TGTGCCAGCAGTCAGGGGGCTGGGAACACTGAAGCTTTCTTT CASSQGAGNTEAFF TRBD1 TRBJ1-1 TRBV28 few
TGTGCCAGCAGCTTTCGTCCGGAGACCCAGTACTTC CASSFRPETQYF NA TRBJ2-5 TRBV5-6 NA
TGTGCCAGCCAAACCGGTAGCAATCAGCCCCAGCATTTT CASQTGSNQPQHF NA TRBJ1-5 TRBV19 NA
TGTGCCAGCAGTTGGCTGGGACAGGACCACAATGAGCAGTTCTTC CASSWLGQDHNEQFF TRBD1 TRBJ2-1 TRBV27 NA
TGTGCCAGCAGTCCCCGGGGGCTTCCCTACGAGCAGTACTTC CASSPRGLPYEQYF NA TRBJ2-7 TRBV27 NA
TGTGCCAGCGGTTGGGGCGATAGCAATCAGCCCCAGCATTTT CASGWGDSNQPQHF NA TRBJ1-5 TRBV27 NA
TGTGCCAGCAGCCAAGTACCTCCACAGGGAGAGGGGTGGGAGCAGTACTTC CASSQVPPQGEGWEQYF NA TRBJ2-7 TRBV14 NA
TGTGCCAGCAGTTCGGGTAATGGCTACACCTTC CASSSGNGYTF NA TRBJ1-2 TRBV27 NA
TGTGCCAGCAGTTTAGGGGCAGTCTTACAAGAGACCCAGTACTTC CASSLGAVLQETQYF NA TRBJ2-5 TRBV28 once
TGTGCCAGCAGTTTAGGCCATGCGATTTACAATGAGCAGTTCTTC CASSLGHAIYNEQFF NA TRBJ2-1 TRBV28 NA
TGTGCCAGCAGCCCCGCGGGAATGAGCAATGAGCAGTTCTTC CASSPAGMSNEQFF NA TRBJ2-1 TRBV7-2 NA
TGTGCCAGCAGCTTAGCGGGGGGCAGGGGCACTGAAGCTTTCTTT CASSLAGGRGTEAFF NA TRBJ1-1 TRBV7-9 NA
TGTGCCAGCAGCGCAGGGGAGGGAAGAAAAATCACCGGGGAGCTGTTTTTT CASSAGEGRKITGELFF NA TRBJ2-2 TRBV9 NA
TGTGCCAGCAGCCCCCCCCAGGGGGTGTGGACCACCGGGGAGCTGTTTTTT CASSPPQGVWTTGELFF TRBD1 TRBJ2-2 TRBV7-3 NA
TGTGCCAGCAGCAAAGCTTTGGACAGGGATGAAAAACTGTTTTTT CASSKALDRDEKLFF TRBD1 TRBJ1-4 TRBV7-9 NA
TGTGCCAGCAGTCATACTCAGACCGGGAAAGATACGCAGTATTTT CASSHTQTGKDTQYF NA TRBJ2-3 TRBV28 NA
TGCAGCGCACGAGAGGGACCGGAGGCCTACGAGCAGTACTTC CSAREGPEAYEQYF NA TRBJ2-7 TRBV29-1 NA
TGTGCCAGCAGTTTCGGAGGAGGAGGCATTCAGTACTTC CASSFGGGGIQYF NA TRBJ2-4 TRBV27 NA
TGCGCCAGCAGTGAAGGACTAGCGGGAGCGATCTACGAGCAGTACTTC CASSEGLAGAIYEQYF TRBD2 TRBJ2-7 TRBV10-2 NA
TGCGCCAGCAGCCTTACCGGGACTAGCGGGATTGGGGCAGATACGCAGTATTTT CASSLTGTSGIGADTQYF TRBD2 TRBJ2-3 TRBV4-3 NA
TGTGCCAGCAGCCACACGTCGCCTAGCGGGGAGGCAGATACGCAGTATTTT CASSHTSPSGEADTQYF TRBD2 TRBJ2-3 TRBV9 NA
TGTGCCAGCAGTGTTGGGATTGGCCTCTACGAGCAGTACTTC CASSVGIGLYEQYF NA TRBJ2-7 TRBV2 NA
TGCAGCGTTGTCTTTGAGACTCGGGACACCATATATTTT CSVVFETRDTIYF NA TRBJ1-3 TRBV29-1 NA